Below, 32 T cell receptor beta chains from the same sample are listed, as sequenced in a study of Graves' ophthalmopathy and Graves' hyperthyroidism. RNA transcripts served as template for amplifying TCR beta CDR3 sequences. First-round RT-PCR employed HTBI primers, with a second-round multiplex PCR after it. TCRdb analysed the multiplex PCR reads with MiXCR anew, one entry per CDR3 protein. Altogether about 480,000 distinct CDR3 sequences are present, approximately 14% being singletons, with the ten largest covering roughly 9.8%. Source material: blood. These receptors were taken from a woman in her twenties or thirties with Graves' ophthalmopathy.

There are many counts of this clonotype. The V call is TRBV12-3 or TRBV12-4, the J call TRBJ2-6; D remains ambiguous. With 5 bases removed from V and 1 base from J, the gap between germline ends came to 12 bases. This CDR3 has 16 residues. For the CDR3, the DNA is TGTGCCAGCAGTCCCAGAGGTCTTTCTGGGGCCAACGTCCTGACTTTC. Translating gives CASSPRGLSGANVLTF.

This clonotype was seen repeatedly, ten times or more. The gene calls are TRBV10-1 and TRBJ2-7; 8 bases are shared with TRBD1. V gave up 2 bases and J gave up 5 bases; unmatched junction bases: 8. Germline V gene sequence: CDR1 WNHNN, CDR2 SYGVQD (reference sequence). The CDR3 extends over 15 amino acids. CDR3 protein: CASSEQGQGRNEQYF. In nucleotides, the CDR3 is TGCGCCAGCAGTGAGCAAGGACAGGGACGGAACGAGCAGTACTTC.

Ten or more counts support this clonotype. The rearrangement links TRBV28 to TRBJ1-2, with D tentatively TRBD1 (5 bases). The CDR3 has 14 residues. Between the trimmed V and J ends, which lost 5 bases and 6 bases, there was a span of 16 bases. From germline, CDR1 is MDHEN and CDR2 SYDVKM. The CDR3 DNA reads as TGTGCCAGCAGTCTGGGACGGCTCCCAAATGGCTACACCTTC. The encoded protein is CASSLGRLPNGYTF.

This clonotype was observed many times. The J gene is TRBJ2-7, the V gene TRBV12-3 or TRBV12-4; 11 nucleotides match TRBD1. The J segment lost 4 bases and the V segment lost 0 bases, leaving 8 bases of the junction unmatched. There are 17 residues in the CDR3. The CDR3 here is CASSLAGQGAAMYEQYF. The CDR3 region has the DNA TGTGCCAGCAGTTTAGCAGGACAGGGGGCAGCGATGTACGAGCAGTACTTC.

This chain links TRBV18 with TRBJ1-1; 7 bases are shared with TRBD1. V lost 4 bases, J lost 1 base, and 3 bases stayed unmatched. From germline, CDR1 is KGHSH and CDR2 LQKENI. The length of the CDR3 is 14 residues. CDR3 in amino acids: CASSQGAPNTEAFF. The DNA for the CDR3 is TGTGCCAGCTCACAGGGGGCCCCGAACACTGAAGCTTTCTTT.

This clonotype was seen at least ten times. The chain joins TRBV6-1 to TRBJ1-5, with TRBD1 as a possible D gene (6 bases). The germline gives CDR1 MNHNS, CDR2 SASEGT. The CDR3 extends over 12 amino acids. The V end lost 8 bases, the J end lost 6 bases, and 11 bases lay between the germline ends. Written as DNA, the CDR3 is TGTGCCAGCGGTGGGGGCGGTCAGCCCCAGCATTTT. This gives the protein CASGGGGQPQHF.

This clonotype was seen more than once but under ten times. The rearrangement uses TRBV2 and TRBJ2-7; tentatively, D is TRBD1 (5 bases). CDR1 and CDR2 from the germline V gene are SNHLY and FYNNEI. CDR3 length equals 12 residues. Trimming removed 8 bases from V and 7 bases from J, with 15 bases in between. This chain's CDR3 is CASGALGGEQYF. CDR3 sequence (DNA): TGTGCCAGCGGGGCCCTTGGTGGGGAGCAGTACTTC.

CDR3 amino acids: CASSLGMVGSRLQETQYF. The CDR3 region has the DNA TGTGCCAGCAGCTTAGGGATGGTAGGGTCTAGGCTACAAGAGACCCAGTACTTC. The V and J genes are TRBV11-1 and TRBJ2-5; D not resolved. Germline CDR1 and CDR2: SGHAT and FQDESV (reference sequence). This CDR3 region has 18 residues. The V end was cut by 1 base, the J end by 2 bases, with 20 bases between.

The chain has TRBV25-1 and TRBJ1-5; D gene uncertain. This CDR3 has 14 amino acids. V was trimmed by 6 bases and J by 9 bases, leaving 18 bases between them. The V gene's germline CDR1 is MGHDK and CDR2 SYGVNS. The CDR3 DNA sequence: TGTGCCAGCAGCCAACAACCCGGGGTCGGGCCCCAGCATTTT. This encodes CASSQQPGVGPQHF.

This clonotype came up many times. The chain employs TRBV20-1 and TRBJ1-2; TRBD1 agrees at 7 bases. Germline trimming cut 6 bases from V and 4 bases from J; bases unmatched to any gene: 11. CDR3 length equals 14 residues. In germline, CDR1 is DFQATT, CDR2 SNEGSKA (reference sequence). The DNA of the CDR3 is TGCAGTGCCCCTCGGACAGGTCAAAGCTATGGCTACACCTTC. It codes for CSAPRTGQSYGYTF.

Ten or more counts support this clonotype. This rearrangement joins TRBV19 to TRBJ1-5; no clear D. The length of the CDR3 is 15 residues. The germline gives CDR1 LNHDA, CDR2 SQIVND (reference sequence). With 1 base removed from V and 2 bases from J, the gap between germline ends came to 9 bases. The CDR3: CASSIVDVGNQPQHF. The CDR3 region has the DNA TGTGCCAGTAGTATAGTGGACGTAGGCAATCAGCCCCAGCATTTT.

This clonotype came up a few times. The rearrangement joins TRBV5-1 to TRBJ2-5; 7 bases agree with TRBD1. J lost 5 bases, V lost 4 bases, and 14 bases had no gene match. The germline V gene encodes CDR1 SGHRS and CDR2 YFSETQ. The CDR3 length is 16 residues. The CDR3 reads CASSVPETGRMETQYF. The CDR3, as DNA: TGCGCCAGCAGCGTTCCAGAGACAGGGAGAATGGAGACCCAGTACTTC.

This clonotype was found many times. CDR3 bases: TGTGCCAGCAGTTGGGAGTCCGGGGAGCTGTTTTTT. Protein product: CASSWESGELFF. The chain employs TRBV12-3 or TRBV12-4 and TRBJ2-2; D possibly corresponds to TRBD2 (5 bases). V was trimmed by 4 bases and J by 6 bases, leaving 6 bases between them. The CDR3 is 12 residues long.

To note about this clonotype: Relative to the germline gene, one junction end is altered; a read error may explain this. V gene TRBV7-8 combines with J gene TRBJ2-2, with 8 bases lining up with TRBD1. CDR3 length equals 16 residues. Germline assignment: CDR1 SGHVS and CDR2 FQNEAQ. The CDR3 DNA reads as TGTGCCAGCAGCATAAGACAGGGGATGGGGACCGGGGAGCTGTGTTTT. Encoded protein: CASSIRQGMGTGELCF.

This clonotype was counted at least ten times. Here the CDR3 reads CATATGTEAFF. CDR3 nucleotides: TGTGCCACCGCCACGGGGACTGAAGCTTTCTTT. The J gene is TRBJ1-1, the V gene TRBV28; D gene unclear. Trimming left V 10 bases short and J 5 bases short, with 11 bases between. The CDR3 is made up of 11 amino acids. The germline CDR1 and CDR2 sequences are MDHEN and SYDVKM.

This clonotype was recorded many times. The rearrangement uses TRBV12-3 or TRBV12-4 and TRBJ2-6; 8 bases are shared with TRBD1. The CDR3 covers 18 residues. The V and J ends lost 5 bases and 0 bases, in that order; junction bases with no gene match: 9. This CDR3 reads CASSLRTGLYSGANVLTF. The CDR3 DNA reads TGTGCCAGCAGTCTAAGGACAGGGCTTTACTCTGGGGCCAACGTCCTGACTTTC.

About this clonotype itself: A much more abundant neighbour one base away suggests this may be a read error. The rearrangement links TRBV27 to TRBJ1-1, with a weak D call TRBD1 (5 bases). Trimming pared 0 bases from V and 3 bases from J, leaving 14 bases between. CDR3 length: 16 amino acids. Germline CDR1 is MNHEY and CDR2 is SMNVEV (reference sequence). The CDR3 DNA follows: TGTGCCAGCAGTTTATCGGGTGGGGGAGCATACACTGAAGCTTTCTTT. It encodes CASSLSGGGAYTEAFF.

Ten or more counts support this clonotype. This chain joins TRBV5-1 and TRBJ2-7; no definite D call. Trimming stripped 2 bases from V and 5 bases from J, with 8 bases between. CDR3 length equals 12 residues. The germline V gene has CDR1 SGHRS and CDR2 YFSETQ. CDR3 sequence: CASSFIGDEQYF. As DNA, the CDR3 is TGCGCCAGCAGCTTCATTGGGGACGAGCAGTACTTC.

This clonotype was recorded many times. This sequence joins TRBV12-3 or TRBV12-4 and TRBJ2-7; maybe TRBD1 (6 bases). V dropped 6 bases and J dropped 3 bases, with 9 bases sitting between them. This CDR3 is 12 amino acids long. The CDR3 DNA is TGTGCCAGCAGATCAGGGGTCTACGAGCAGTACTTC. This gives the protein CASRSGVYEQYF.

This clonotype was detected many times. The chain carries TRBV28 and TRBJ1-2; weak D call: TRBD1 (6 bases). CDR1 and CDR2 from the germline V gene are MDHEN and SYDVKM. This CDR3 has 13 residues. V was trimmed by 3 bases and J by 8 bases, leaving 13 bases between them. CDR3 in DNA: TGTGCCAGCAGTTTTGCGACAAGGGGGGGCTACACCTTC. It translates to CASSFATRGGYTF.

This clonotype was picked up many times. This sequence joins TRBV2 and TRBJ1-6; a possible D gene is TRBD1 (5 bases). Germline lookup yields CDR1 SNHLY and CDR2 FYNNEI. Trimming removed 4 bases from V and 7 bases from J, with 14 bases in between. The CDR3 contains 15 residues. CDR3 DNA sequence: TGTGCCAGCAGTGGTAGACGGGACGGGAATTCACCCCTCCACTTT. Protein: CASSGRRDGNSPLHF.

This clonotype turned up a few times. The chain employs TRBV4-2 and TRBJ2-5; no definite D call. The CDR3 runs to 13 residues. CDR1 is LGHNA and CDR2 is YNFKEQ in the germline V gene. Trimming shortened V by 1 base and J by 4 bases, and 7 bases separated the two germline ends. The CDR3 DNA reads as TGTGCCAGCAGCCAAGTAATTGGAGAGACCCAGTACTTC. It translates to CASSQVIGETQYF.

This clonotype was detected ten times or more. The V call is TRBV5-1, the J call TRBJ1-5, with D perhaps TRBD1 (5 bases). CDR3 length equals 13 residues. Germline assignment: CDR1 SGHRS and CDR2 YFSETQ. V was clipped by 4 bases and J by 7 bases, with 12 bases between them. Written as DNA, the CDR3 is TGCGCCAGCAGCATGGGACCGGGACAGCCCCAGCATTTT. Encoded protein: CASSMGPGQPQHF.

This clonotype was observed at least ten times. This chain connects TRBV12-3 or TRBV12-4 to TRBJ2-7; D not certain. The CDR3 consists of 15 residues. The V end lost 3 bases, the J end lost 0 bases, and 12 bases lay between the germline ends. CDR3 sequence: CASSLYGYSSYEQYF. For the CDR3, the DNA is TGTGCCAGCAGTTTGTACGGGTACAGCTCCTACGAGCAGTACTTC.

In its sample, this clonotype was seen many times. The rearrangement joins TRBV7-8 to TRBJ2-5; tentatively, D is TRBD2 (5 bases). CDR3 size: 15 residues. The germline CDR1 and CDR2 sequences are SGHVS and FQNEAQ. V was trimmed by 2 bases and J by 7 bases, leaving 17 bases between them. The CDR3 bases are TGTGCCAGCAGCTTATCCCGGGATCCAATGAGGACCCAGTACTTC. Translating gives CASSLSRDPMRTQYF.

This clonotype was recorded at least ten times. The chain uses TRBV6-1 and TRBJ2-5; 14 nucleotides match TRBD2. CDR3 length: 18 residues. Trimming cost V 4 bases and J 4 bases; bases outside gene matches: 11. Germline loops: CDR1 MNHNS, CDR2 SASEGT. The CDR3 is CASSAGLRLAGGGETQYF. The CDR3 region has the DNA TGTGCCAGCAGTGCCGGTCTGCGACTAGCGGGAGGGGGAGAGACCCAGTACTTC.

This clonotype was seen repeatedly, ten times or more. The chain combines TRBV6-5 with TRBJ2-5; 13 bases line up with TRBD2. V was pared by 4 bases and J by 8 bases, with 7 bases of the junction left unmatched. Germline lookup yields CDR1 MNHEY and CDR2 SVGAGI. The CDR3 covers 15 residues. The CDR3 reads CASSLWTSGGQTQYF. The CDR3 DNA follows: TGTGCCAGCAGTTTGTGGACTAGCGGGGGTCAAACCCAGTACTTC.

This clonotype was recorded many times. Germline is not matched at one junction end, which may reflect a read error. The chain is built from TRBV15 and TRBJ1-2, with D uncertain. This CDR3 has 13 residues. Germline V gene sequence: CDR1 LNHNV, CDR2 YYDKDF (reference sequence). The chain's CDR3 is CAASRGRDYGYTF. In nucleotides, the CDR3 is TGTGCCGCCAGCAGAGGACGGGACTATGGCTACACCTTC.

This clonotype was observed at least ten times. The V call is TRBV12-3 or TRBV12-4, the J call TRBJ1-2; the D is unclear. Trimming shortened V by 5 bases and J by 8 bases, and 18 bases separated the two germline ends. The CDR3 loop spans 14 amino acids. CDR3 sequence (DNA): TGTGCCAGCAGTAGGCCCCCGGCCAGCTACGGCTACACCTTC. This encodes CASSRPPASYGYTF.

This clonotype showed up many times. The V gene is TRBV27, the J gene TRBJ2-5; TRBD2 might be the D (6 bases). The germline V gene has CDR1 MNHEY and CDR2 SMNVEV (reference sequence). The CDR3 sequence is 14 residues long. The V end lost 5 bases, the J end lost 4 bases, and 14 bases lay between the germline ends. The CDR3 loop is CASSMVLGGETQYF. CDR3 nucleotides: TGTGCCAGCAGTATGGTTCTGGGGGGAGAGACCCAGTACTTC.

This clonotype has ten or more counts. The chain joins TRBV28 to TRBJ1-3; D remains unclear. This CDR3 is 17 amino acids long. Per germline, CDR1 MDHEN and CDR2 SYDVKM. The V and J ends lost 6 bases and 0 bases respectively, with 18 bases between them. CDR3 sequence reads: CASRVPETVLSGNTIYF. CDR3 nucleotide sequence: TGTGCCAGCAGGGTGCCCGAGACCGTCCTCTCTGGAAACACCATATATTTT.

This clonotype was counted ten times or more. The junction and the germline gene differ at one end; a read error may be behind it. The CDR3 is CASREGTSNTGELFF. The CDR3 nucleotides read TGTGCCAGCAGAGAAGGCACGTCGAACACCGGGGAGCTGTTTTTT. The gene calls are TRBV6-1 and TRBJ2-2; D remains ambiguous. Germline V CDR1 and CDR2: MNHNS, SASEGT. This CDR3 region has 15 residues.